The 20 T cell receptor beta chains given below trace back to one sample, sequenced in a study of T cell responses to AZD1222 COVID-19 vaccine. Profiled with immunoSEQ multiplex PCR; TCRdb holds only in-frame clones, not every one. This sample has approximately 100,000 clones, with just under 90% found just once. Sequencing was performed on peripheral blood, taken on day 0 of AZD1222 vaccination. These receptors originate from an adult in good health.

The genes are TRBV19 and TRBJ2-2; TRBD2 aligns across 16 bases. This CDR3 has 19 amino acids. With V trimmed by 6 bases and J by 1 base, 8 bases remained unmatched. Germline loops: CDR1 LNHDA, CDR2 SQIVND (reference sequence). The CDR3 region is CASSPGTSGRALNTGELFF. The CDR3 DNA sequence: TGTGCCAGTAGCCCCGGGACTAGCGGGAGGGCCTTGAACACCGGGGAGCTGTTTTTT.

The V gene is TRBV6-5, the J gene TRBJ2-2; D uncertain. Trimming stripped 0 bases from V and 4 bases from J, with 12 bases between. The germline gives CDR1 MNHEY, CDR2 SVGAGI. The CDR3 is made up of 16 amino acids. The CDR3: CASSYSVKGGTGELFF. CDR3 DNA: TGTGCCAGCAGTTACTCGGTGAAGGGTGGCACCGGGGAGCTGTTTTTT.

J is TRBJ1-1 and V is TRBV7-9; D gene uncertain. The CDR3 is made up of 15 amino acids. V lost 0 bases, J lost 5 bases, and 13 bases lay in between. CDR1 is SEHNR, CDR2 FQNEAQ, per germline (reference sequence). CDR3 protein: CASSLAAGPNTEAFF. The CDR3 DNA reads as TGTGCCAGCAGCTTAGCGGCCGGGCCTAATACTGAAGCTTTCTTT.

CDR3 protein: CASSYRQTNQPQHF. CDR3 coding DNA: TGTGCCAGCAGTTACCGGCAGACCAATCAGCCCCAGCATTTT. V gene TRBV6-2 or TRBV6-3 combines with J gene TRBJ1-5, with D unclear. With 2 bases removed from V and 3 bases from J, the gap between germline ends came to 8 bases. Germline CDR1 is MNHEY and CDR2 is SVGEGT. This CDR3 contains 14 residues.

This chain joins TRBV30 and TRBJ1-4; D unresolved. V was trimmed by 2 bases and J by 14 bases, leaving 15 bases between them. The CDR3 totals 12 residues. Germline values: CDR1 GTSNPN, CDR2 SVGIG (reference sequence). In nucleotides, the CDR3 is TGTGCCTGGAGTACCCTCGGCGGTGGTCTGTTTTTT. Its protein is CAWSTLGGGLFF.

The rearrangement links TRBV24-1 to TRBJ2-5; 9 bases agree with TRBD2. Germline V gene data show CDR1 as KGHDR and CDR2 as SFDVKD. V lost 4 bases and J lost 0; bases outside the gene matches: 5. The CDR3 is made up of 16 amino acids. Written as DNA, the CDR3 is TGTGCCACCAGTGACTCACTAGCGGGTAACCAAGAGACCCAGTACTTC. It yields the protein CATSDSLAGNQETQYF.

The chain recombines TRBV5-1 with TRBJ2-3; D is unclear. Germline V gene data show CDR1 as SGHRS and CDR2 as YFSETQ. The CDR3 spans 15 residues. The germline V and J ends were trimmed by 0 bases and 0 bases, with 8 bases remaining between them. The CDR3 nucleotides are TGCGCCAGCAGCTTGGACGCCCCAAGCACAGATACGCAGTATTTT. Amino acids: CASSLDAPSTDTQYF.

The rearrangement joins TRBV5-6 to TRBJ1-1, with TRBD1 identical over 11 bases. V lost 4 bases to trimming and J lost 2 bases; unmatched junction nucleotides: 10. The CDR3 covers 17 residues. Looked up from germline, CDR1 is SGHDT and CDR2 is YYEEEE. CDR3 DNA: TGTGCCAGCAGCCCCGGGACAGGGGGGTTTGGAAACACTGAAGCTTTCTTT. Translation: CASSPGTGGFGNTEAFF.

For the CDR3, the DNA is TGTGCCAGCAGCTTAGTCGTAGTAGAGTACAATCAGCCCCAGCATTTT. The encoded protein is CASSLVVVEYNQPQHF. The chain has TRBV7-3 and TRBJ1-5; the D is unclear. The ends were cut back, 2 bases at V and 3 bases at J, with 14 bases in the middle. The CDR3 consists of 16 residues. Germline V gene lookup returns CDR1 SGHTA and CDR2 FQGTGA.

The chain uses TRBV28 and TRBJ1-4; perhaps TRBD1 as D (5 bases). V lost 8 bases, J lost 7 bases, and 14 bases lay in between. This CDR3 comprises 13 residues. Germline assignment: CDR1 MDHEN and CDR2 SYDVKM. CDR3 bases: TGTGCCAGCCCGACAGATATTTTTGAAAAACTGTTTTTT. Amino acids: CASPTDIFEKLFF. Variable domain in full (rest from reference TRBV28 and TRBJ1-4): DVKVTQSSRYLVKRTGEKVFLECVQDMDHENMFWYRQDPGLGLRLIYFSYDVKMKEKGDIPEGYSVSREKKERFSLILESASTNQTSMYLCASPTDIFEKLFFGSGTQLSVL.

This chain connects TRBV21-1 to TRBJ2-7. TRBV21-1 is listed as a pseudogene. The CDR3 spans 12 residues. CDR3 amino acids: CASSPCFYEQYF. The DNA for the CDR3 is TGTGCCAGCAGCCCCTGCTTCTACGAGCAGTACTTC.

This chain joins TRBV6-6 and TRBJ2-1, with 9 bases identical to TRBD2. This CDR3 comprises 15 residues. Losses at the gene ends were 3 bases for V and 0 bases for J; bases not matched to a gene: 0. The germline V gene encodes CDR1 MNHNY and CDR2 SVGAGI (reference sequence). The CDR3 bases are TGTGCCAGCAGTTATAGCGGGAGCTCCTACAATGAGCAGTTCTTC. Protein product: CASSYSGSSYNEQFF.

V is TRBV24-1 and J is TRBJ2-1; the match to TRBD2 covers 11 bases. Germline V gene data show CDR1 as KGHDR and CDR2 as SFDVKD. V gave up 1 base and J gave up 7 bases; unmatched junction bases: 5. This CDR3 is built from 16 residues. CDR3 coding DNA: TGTGCCACCAGTGATTTTAAGTCTAGCGGGAGGAATGAGCAGTTCTTC. It yields the protein CATSDFKSSGRNEQFF.

The chain couples TRBV14 to TRBJ1-5, with a possible D match to TRBD1 (5 bases). Trimming shortened V by 0 bases and J by 7 bases, and 25 bases separated the two germline ends. This CDR3 has 19 residues. CDR1 is SGHDN and CDR2 is FVKESK in the germline V gene. CDR3 region: CASSQDIPSPGGGLQPQHF. CDR3 in DNA: TGTGCCAGCAGCCAAGACATCCCATCTCCCGGGGGGGGTCTACAGCCCCAGCATTTT.

This clone was seen a single time. The chain uses TRBV23-1 and TRBJ2-7; TRBD2 matches 7 bases. Being an ORF, TRBV23-1 has a function that is uncertain. V shed 4 bases and J 0 bases; nucleotides not matched to a gene: 27. The CDR3 consists of 22 residues. CDR3 residues: CASSPRSSLDGSKAGPSYEQYF. The CDR3 DNA reads TGCGCCAGCAGTCCACGGAGCTCTCTGGACGGCTCCAAAGCGGGACCCTCCTACGAGCAGTACTTC.

The rearrangement uses TRBV28 and TRBJ1-4; 12 bases agree with TRBD1. V dropped 7 bases and J dropped 5; count of bases not matched to a gene: 11. CDR3 length: 17 residues. The germline CDR1 and CDR2 sequences are MDHEN and SYDVKM. Written as DNA, the CDR3 is TGTGCCAGCACCATCTCCGGGACAGGGGGCCAAAATGAAAAACTGTTTTTT. This sequence encodes CASTISGTGGQNEKLFF.

The V call is TRBV6-1, the J call TRBJ2-3; unclear D gene. Germline assignment: CDR1 MNHNS and CDR2 SASEGT. Trimming shortened V by 3 bases and J by 11 bases, and 24 bases separated the two germline ends. This CDR3 comprises 16 residues. CDR3 residues: CASSDHGSREGLGQYF. The CDR3 DNA follows: TGTGCCAGCAGTGACCACGGGTCCAGAGAAGGCTTAGGGCAGTATTTT.

The chain combines TRBV4-2 with TRBJ1-5, with 8 bases matching TRBD1. V was clipped by 4 bases and J by 6 bases; unmatched bases: 11. CDR1 and CDR2 from the germline V gene are LGHNA and YNFKEQ. CDR3 size: 16 residues. DNA for the CDR3: TGTGCCAGCAGCCCCTGGGGGCAGGGGGCCTTTCAGCCCCAGCATTTT. Protein: CASSPWGQGAFQPQHF.

The gene calls are TRBV6-1 and TRBJ2-5, with 9 bases lining up with TRBD2. Germline CDR1 is MNHNS and CDR2 is SASEGT. J gave up 7 bases and V 4 bases, and 4 bases lay outside the gene matches. The CDR3 extends over 13 amino acids. CDR3 DNA sequence: TGTGCCAGCAGTGTAGCGGGAGATGCGACCCAGTACTTC. As protein: CASSVAGDATQYF.

The chain employs TRBV28 and TRBJ2-4; D is tentatively TRBD1 or TRBD2 (5 bases each). CDR3 length: 15 amino acids. V was shortened by 4 bases and J by 8 bases, with 18 bases between the two germline ends. Germline CDR1 MDHEN, CDR2 SYDVKM. The CDR3 is CASSSPGARGDIQYF. The DNA of the CDR3 is TGTGCCAGCAGTTCCCCCGGGGCACGGGGCGACATTCAGTACTTC.